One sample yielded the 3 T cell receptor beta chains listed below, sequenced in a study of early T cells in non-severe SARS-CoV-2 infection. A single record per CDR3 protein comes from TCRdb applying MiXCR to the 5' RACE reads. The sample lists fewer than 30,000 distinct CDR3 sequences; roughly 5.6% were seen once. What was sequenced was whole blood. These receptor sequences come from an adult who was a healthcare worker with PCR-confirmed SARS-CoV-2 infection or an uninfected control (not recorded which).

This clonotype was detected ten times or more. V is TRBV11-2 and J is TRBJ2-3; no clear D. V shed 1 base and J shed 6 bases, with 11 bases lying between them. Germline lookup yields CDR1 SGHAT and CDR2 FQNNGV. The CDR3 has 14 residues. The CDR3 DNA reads TGTGCCAGCAGCTTAGGCCTAGGGAAGGATACGCAGTATTTT. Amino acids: CASSLGLGKDTQYF. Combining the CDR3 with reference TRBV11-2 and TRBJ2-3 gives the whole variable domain EAGVAQSPRYKIIEKRQSVAFWCNPISGHATLYWYQQILGQGPKLLIQFQNNGVVDDSQLPKDRFSAERLKGVDSTLKIQPAKLEDSAVYLCASSLGLGKDTQYFGPGTRLTVL.

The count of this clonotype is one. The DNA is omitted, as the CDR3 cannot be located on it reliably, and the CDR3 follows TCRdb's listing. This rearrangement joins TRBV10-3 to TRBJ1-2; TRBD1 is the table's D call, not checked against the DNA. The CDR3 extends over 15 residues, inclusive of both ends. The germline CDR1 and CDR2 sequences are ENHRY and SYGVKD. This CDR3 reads CAISSSGGGDYGYTF.

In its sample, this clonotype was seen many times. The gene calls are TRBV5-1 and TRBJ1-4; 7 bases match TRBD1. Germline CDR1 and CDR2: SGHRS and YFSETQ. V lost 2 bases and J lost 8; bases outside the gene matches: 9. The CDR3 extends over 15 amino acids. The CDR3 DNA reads TGCGCCAGCAGCTTAAGCGGGACAGCGGAGGAAAAACTGTTTTTT. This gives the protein CASSLSGTAEEKLFF.